One sample yielded the 5 T cell receptor beta chains listed below, sequenced in a study of blood T cell repertoires in COVID-19. The table came from immunoSEQ multiplex PCR; TCRdb's copy has only in-frame clones and leaves some out. The table shows roughly 340,000 clones, with more than 70% occurring only once. Sequenced: PBMCs or T cells enriched from blood (not recorded which). Receptor source: a man aged 40-55 years in a cohort exposed to, infected with or recovered from COVID-19 (not recorded which).

The chain uses TRBV10-3 and TRBJ2-5, with TRBD2 matching over 14 bases. V lost 6 bases to trimming and J lost 5 bases; unmatched junction nucleotides: 5. CDR3 size: 15 residues. CDR1 and CDR2 (germline): ENHRY, SYGVKD. CDR3 bases: TGTGCCATCAGGGGGACTAGCGGGAGTCGGGAGACCCAGTACTTC. It is translated as CAIRGTSGSRETQYF.

This chain connects TRBV20-1 to TRBJ2-1, with D hard to call. The CDR3 loop spans 15 amino acids. V lost 3 bases to trimming and J lost 0 bases, with 12 bases between them. Germline CDR1 and CDR2: DFQATT and SNEGSKA (reference sequence). The CDR3 DNA sequence: TGCAGTGCTAGTGCTGGCGGAAGCTCCTACAATGAGCAGTTCTTC. Translation: CSASAGGSSYNEQFF.

This sequence joins TRBV7-2 and TRBJ2-7, with a weak D call TRBD2 (5 bases). The CDR3 has 16 amino acids. Germline V gives CDR1 SGHTA, CDR2 FQGNSA. Trimming took 1 base from V and 3 from J, leaving 16 bases between them. CDR3 sequence reads: CASSLVTGIEYYEQYF. CDR3 in DNA: TGTGCCAGCAGCTTAGTTACGGGGATCGAATACTACGAGCAGTACTTC.

The chain has TRBV11-2 and TRBJ2-1; 8 nucleotides align to TRBD2. The CDR3 runs to 13 residues. Germline assignment: CDR1 SGHAT and CDR2 FQNNGV. V lost 8 bases, J lost 9 bases, and 9 bases stayed unmatched. The CDR3 loop reads CASGTRGSSEQFF. As DNA, the CDR3 is TGTGCCAGCGGGACTAGAGGTTCGAGTGAGCAGTTCTTC.

The chain has TRBV4-1 and TRBJ2-1, with D possibly matching TRBD2 (6 bases). The CDR3 runs to 16 residues. V was trimmed by 4 bases and J by 7 bases, leaving 20 bases between them. Germline V gene sequence: CDR1 MGHRA, CDR2 YSYEKL. For the CDR3, the DNA is TGCGCCAGCAGCCGTGATTTCAACCGCGGGGCGAATGAGCAGTTCTTC. This codes for CASSRDFNRGANEQFF.